These 10 T cell receptor beta chains came from one sample sequenced in a study of CD8+CD57+ T cells in acquired aplastic anemia. All sequencing subjects had displayed CD8+CD57+ cell expansion on flow cytometry. It was genomic DNA that served as the template for profiling TCR beta VDJ and CDR3. TCRdb analysed the reads with MiXCR anew, one entry per CDR3 protein. The sample lists hundreds of thousands of distinct CDR3 sequences, approximately 79% occurring once. The material sequenced was sorted CD4+, CD8+, or CD8+CD57+ T cells (not recorded which) from PBMCs. The receptors here all came from a human donor with aplastic anemia.

This rearrangement joins TRBV7-2 to TRBJ2-3; D might be TRBD2 (6 bases). Per germline, CDR1 SGHTA and CDR2 FQGNSA. CDR3 length: 15 residues. The V end lost 5 bases, the J end lost 9 bases, and 21 bases lay between the germline ends. CDR3 sequence reads: CASSIRGGGNTTQYF. The DNA of the CDR3 is TGTGCCAGCAGCATAAGGGGAGGTGGGAATACGACGCAGTATTTT.

The genes are TRBV16 and TRBJ2-1; 7 bases line up with TRBD2. The junction had 6 bases not matched to a gene; V was cut back by 6 bases and J by 10 bases. This CDR3 is 12 amino acids long. From germline, CDR1 is KGHSY and CDR2 FQNENV. CDR3 sequence (DNA): TGTGCCAGCAGGACAGCGGGGCACGAGCAGTTCTTC. Translated: CASRTAGHEQFF.

This clonotype has only one observation. The chain is built from TRBV6-2 or TRBV6-3 and TRBJ2-3, with TRBD2 identical over 9 bases. This CDR3 has 17 residues. After removal of 11 bases from V and 0 bases from J, the junction contained 15 bases not matched to a gene. In germline, CDR1 is MNHEY, CDR2 SVGEGT. The CDR3 sequence is CACKSAGGIWSTDTQYF. For the CDR3, the DNA is TGTGCCTGCAAATCGGCGGGGGGGATCTGGAGCACAGATACGCAGTATTTT.

The chain is built from TRBV7-2 and TRBJ2-7, with a tentative D call TRBD1 (5 bases). This CDR3 contains 15 residues. With 2 bases removed from V and 8 bases from J, the gap between germline ends came to 19 bases. Germline CDR1 and CDR2: SGHTA and FQGNSA. The CDR3 DNA reads as TGTGCCAGCAGCTTAACTGGTGGGGCCTTATCGCAGCAGTACTTC. Residues: CASSLTGGALSQQYF.

On this clonotype: The missing conserved phenylalanine or tryptophan at the end of this CDR3 makes a read error likely. The limits of the CDR3 on the DNA are not certain, so only TCRdb's listed CDR3 is given. The chain is built from TRBV9 and TRBJ1-2. Germline CDR1 SGDLS, CDR2 YYNGEE. The CDR3 region is 13 residues in length, termini included. This CDR3 is CASSVGLAGGHTE.

The CDR3 bases are TGTGCCAGCAGCTTATGGTTAGGGGATCAGCCCCAGCATTTT. Its translation: CASSLWLGDQPQHF. The chain couples TRBV7-8 to TRBJ1-5; possibly TRBD1 for D (5 bases). This CDR3 is built from 14 residues. Germline V CDR1 and CDR2: SGHVS, FQNEAQ. The V gene lost 2 bases and the J gene lost 5 bases, with 10 bases spanning the gap.

Note on this clonotype: The junction departs from the called germline gene at one end, perhaps through a read error. The V gene is TRBV25-1, the J gene TRBJ2-7; the D call may be TRBD1 or TRBD2 (5 bases each). The CDR3 is 13 residues long. In germline, CDR1 is MGHDK, CDR2 SYGVNS. In DNA form, the CDR3 reads TGTGCCAGTACCGGGGAAGGGGATCTACGACTGCACTTC. Protein sequence: CASTGEGDLRLHF.

By sample fraction, this clonotype is medium-sized (0.01 to 0.1%). V gene TRBV15 combines with J gene TRBJ2-7; maybe TRBD2 (6 bases). V lost 3 bases to trimming and J lost 0 bases, with 12 bases between them. The germline V gene has CDR1 LNHNV and CDR2 YYDKDF (reference sequence). The CDR3 consists of 15 residues. CDR3 bases: TGTGCCACCAGCAGGCGGGACTTATCCTCCTACGAGCAGTACGTC. Translating gives CATSRRDLSSYEQYV.

This clonotype was detected once. At one boundary the junction diverges from the germline segment, which might be a read error. V is TRBV11-1 and J is TRBJ2-5, with D perhaps TRBD2 (5 bases). The CDR3 is made up of 12 amino acids. CDR1 and CDR2 (germline): SGHAT, FQDESV (reference sequence). As DNA, the CDR3 is TGTGCCAGCCGCTTAGCTGGGGAGCCCCAGTACTTC. Translated: CASRLAGEPQYF. Full variable domain (remainder filled in from reference TRBV11-1 and TRBJ2-5): EAEVAQSPRYKITEKSQAVAFWCDPISGHATLYWYRQILGQGPELLVQFQDESVVDDSQLPKDRFSAERLKGVDSTLKIQPAELGDSAMYLCASRLAGEPQYFGPGTRLLVL.

About this clonotype: This likely comes from a read error, as the CDR3 has no conserved phenylalanine or tryptophan at its end. No DNA is shown, since the ends of the CDR3 on it are uncertain; the CDR3 is the one TCRdb lists. The chain uses TRBV7-2 and TRBJ1-5; no check of the table's D call, TRBD1, against the DNA was made. Germline-derived CDR1 and CDR2 are SGHTA and FQGNSA. The CDR3 is 13 amino acids long, termini counted. CDR3 sequence: CASSLTGGQPPQY.